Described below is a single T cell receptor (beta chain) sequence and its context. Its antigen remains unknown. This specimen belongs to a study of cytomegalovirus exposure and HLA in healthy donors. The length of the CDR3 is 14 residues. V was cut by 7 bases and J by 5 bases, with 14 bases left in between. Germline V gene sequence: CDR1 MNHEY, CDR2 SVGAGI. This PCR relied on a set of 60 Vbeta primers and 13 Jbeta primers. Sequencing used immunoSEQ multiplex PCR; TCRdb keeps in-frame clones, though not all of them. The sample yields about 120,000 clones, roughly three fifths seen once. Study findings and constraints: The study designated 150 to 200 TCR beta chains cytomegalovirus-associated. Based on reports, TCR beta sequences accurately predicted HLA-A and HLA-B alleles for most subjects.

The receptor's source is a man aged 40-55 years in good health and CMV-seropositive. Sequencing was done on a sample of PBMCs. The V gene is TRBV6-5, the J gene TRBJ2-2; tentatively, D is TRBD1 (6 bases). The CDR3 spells CASTWGQGTGELFF. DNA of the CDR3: TGTGCCAGCACCTGGGGCCAGGGGACCGGGGAGCTGTTTTTT.